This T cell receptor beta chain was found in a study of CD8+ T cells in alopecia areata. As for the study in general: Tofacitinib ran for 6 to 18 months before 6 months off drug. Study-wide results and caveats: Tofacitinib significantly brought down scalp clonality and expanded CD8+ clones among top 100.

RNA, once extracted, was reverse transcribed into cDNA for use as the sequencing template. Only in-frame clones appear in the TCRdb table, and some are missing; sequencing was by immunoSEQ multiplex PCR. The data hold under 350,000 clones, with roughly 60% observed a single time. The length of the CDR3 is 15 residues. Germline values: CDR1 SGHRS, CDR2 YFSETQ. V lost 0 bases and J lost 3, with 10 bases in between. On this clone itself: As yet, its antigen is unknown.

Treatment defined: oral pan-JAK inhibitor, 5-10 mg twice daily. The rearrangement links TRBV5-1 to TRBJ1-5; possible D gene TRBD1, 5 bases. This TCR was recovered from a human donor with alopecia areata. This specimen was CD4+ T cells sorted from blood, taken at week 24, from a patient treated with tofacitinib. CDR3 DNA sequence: TGCGCCAGCAGCTTGGGCCAGGGTGACAATCAGCCCCAGCATTTT. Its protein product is CASSLGQGDNQPQHF. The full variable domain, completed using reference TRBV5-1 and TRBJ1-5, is KAGVTQTPRYLIKTRGQQVTLSCSPISGHRSVSWYQQTPGQGLQFLFEYFSETQRNKGNFPGRFSGRQFSNSRSEMNVSTLELGDSALYLCASSLGQGDNQPQHFGDGTRLSIL.